The 5 T cell receptor beta chains reported below all come from one sample, sequenced in a study of T cell repertoires in cytomegalovirus infection. The antigens for these receptors are not known. From the reads, TCRdb called clonotypes with MiXCR, one entry per CDR3 protein. The sample gives around 71,000 distinct CDR3 sequences, more than 20% of which show up once; roughly two thirds is in the top ten. Sample: CD8+ T cells from cultured PBMCs, taken from culture after CMV antigen stimulation. The receptors were gathered from a human donor in good health (CMV status not recorded). Some clones in this sample may be carry-over from other donors' samples.

This clonotype was seen only once. The J gene is TRBJ1-2, the V gene TRBV25-1; D is unclear. V lost 4 bases, J lost 6 bases, and 15 bases lay in between. This CDR3 is 14 amino acids long. CDR1 is MGHDK, CDR2 SYGVNS, per germline. Written as DNA, the CDR3 is TGTGCCAGCAGTGTAGCAAAGGAAATTGATGGCTACACCTTC. It yields the protein CASSVAKEIDGYTF.

V is TRBV29-1 and J is TRBJ2-1; D unresolved. Trimming took 5 bases from V and 3 from J, leaving 8 bases between them. Germline V gene data show CDR1 as SQVTM and CDR2 as ANQGSEA. This CDR3 is 12 amino acids long. The CDR3 DNA is TGCAGCGTTTTGGCCGGCTACAATGAGCAGTTCTTC. Translation: CSVLAGYNEQFF.

This clonotype appeared a few times. This chain uses TRBV7-2 with TRBJ1-6; D gene ambiguous. CDR3 size: 17 residues. Germline CDR1 reads SGHTA; CDR2 reads FQGNSA. The ends were cut back, 2 bases at V and 0 bases at J, with 11 bases in the middle. CDR3 residues: CASSLRPVGSYNSPLHF. DNA of the CDR3: TGTGCCAGCAGCTTACGACCCGTTGGCTCCTATAATTCACCCCTCCACTTT.

The rearrangement uses TRBV4-3 and TRBJ2-5; D is perhaps TRBD2 (7 bases). Germline V gene data show CDR1 as LGHNA and CDR2 as YSLEER. V lost 6 bases, J lost 2 bases, and 16 bases lay in between. This CDR3 comprises 15 residues. The CDR3, as DNA: TGCGCCAGCAGTTGGGGGGGGGGCAGTCAAGAGACCCAGTACTTC. Encoded protein: CASSWGGGSQETQYF.

The chain is built from TRBV27 and TRBJ1-1; no clear D gene. CDR1 and CDR2 from the germline V gene are MNHEY and SMNVEV (reference sequence). CDR3 length equals 15 residues. V dropped 6 bases and J dropped 0 bases, with 14 bases sitting between them. DNA of the CDR3: TGTGCCAGCAGCCTCGGACGGTTTATGAACACTGAAGCTTTCTTT. This codes for CASSLGRFMNTEAFF.